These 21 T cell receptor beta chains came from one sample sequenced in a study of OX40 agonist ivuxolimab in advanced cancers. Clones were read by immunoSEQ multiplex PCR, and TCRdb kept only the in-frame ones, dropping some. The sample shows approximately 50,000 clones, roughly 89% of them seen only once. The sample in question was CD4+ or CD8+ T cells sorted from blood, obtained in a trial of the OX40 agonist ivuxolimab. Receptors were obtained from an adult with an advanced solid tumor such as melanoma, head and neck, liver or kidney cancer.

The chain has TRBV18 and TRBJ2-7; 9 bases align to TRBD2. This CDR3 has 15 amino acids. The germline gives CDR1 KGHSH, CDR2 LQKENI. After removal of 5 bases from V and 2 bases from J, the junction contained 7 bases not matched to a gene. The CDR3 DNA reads TGTGCCAGCTCATCGCAGACTAGCGGAGCCTACGAGCAGTACTTC. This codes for CASSSQTSGAYEQYF.

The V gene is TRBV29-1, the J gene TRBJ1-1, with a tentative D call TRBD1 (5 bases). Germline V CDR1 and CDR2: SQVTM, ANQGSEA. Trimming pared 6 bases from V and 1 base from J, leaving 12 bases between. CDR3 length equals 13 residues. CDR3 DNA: TGCAGCGTACACTTCGGGGGGAACACTGAAGCTTTCTTT. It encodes CSVHFGGNTEAFF.

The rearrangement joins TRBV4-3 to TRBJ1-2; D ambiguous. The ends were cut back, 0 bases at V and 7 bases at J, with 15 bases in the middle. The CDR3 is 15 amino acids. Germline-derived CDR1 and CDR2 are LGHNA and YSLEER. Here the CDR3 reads CASSQDRGGGFGYTF. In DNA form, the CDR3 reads TGCGCCAGCAGCCAAGATCGTGGTGGAGGGTTTGGCTACACCTTC.

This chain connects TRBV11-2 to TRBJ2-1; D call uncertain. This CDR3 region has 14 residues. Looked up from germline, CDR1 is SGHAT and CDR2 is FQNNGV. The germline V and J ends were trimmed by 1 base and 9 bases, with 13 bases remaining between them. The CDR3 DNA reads TGTGCCAGCAGCTTAGCGAGGTCTGGGGTTGAGCAGTTCTTC. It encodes CASSLARSGVEQFF.

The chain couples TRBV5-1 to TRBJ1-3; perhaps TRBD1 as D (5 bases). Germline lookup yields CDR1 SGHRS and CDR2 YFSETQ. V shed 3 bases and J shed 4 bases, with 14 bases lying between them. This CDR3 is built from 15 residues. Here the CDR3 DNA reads TGCGCCAGCAGCTCCCAGGGTCTGGGGGGAAACACCATATATTTT. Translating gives CASSSQGLGGNTIYF.

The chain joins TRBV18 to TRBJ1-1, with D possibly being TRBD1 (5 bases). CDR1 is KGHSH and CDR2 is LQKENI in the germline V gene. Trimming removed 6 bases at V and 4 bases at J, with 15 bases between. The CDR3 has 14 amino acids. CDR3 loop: CASSPQGGSTEAFF. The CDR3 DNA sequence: TGTGCCAGCTCTCCGCAGGGTGGGTCCACTGAAGCTTTCTTT.

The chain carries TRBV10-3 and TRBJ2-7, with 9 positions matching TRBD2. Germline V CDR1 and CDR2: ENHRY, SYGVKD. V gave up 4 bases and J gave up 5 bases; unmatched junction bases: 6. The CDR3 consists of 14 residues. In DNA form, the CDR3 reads TGTGCCATCAGTGGGCTAGCGGGACGCGACGAGCAGTACTTC. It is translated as CAISGLAGRDEQYF.

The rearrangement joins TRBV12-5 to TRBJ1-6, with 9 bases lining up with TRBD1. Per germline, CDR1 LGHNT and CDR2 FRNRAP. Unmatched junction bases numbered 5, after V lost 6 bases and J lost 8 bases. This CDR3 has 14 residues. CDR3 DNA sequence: TGTGCTAGTGGGGCGACAGGGGGGGATTCACCCCTCCACTTT. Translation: CASGATGGDSPLHF.

The CDR3 protein is CASSTGQPSSYNEQFF. The CDR3 nucleotides read TGTGCCAGCAGCACAGGACAGCCGAGCTCCTACAATGAGCAGTTCTTC. This chain uses TRBV7-2 with TRBJ2-1, with D tentatively TRBD1 (6 bases). The germline gives CDR1 SGHTA, CDR2 FQGNSA. The V end lost 5 bases, the J end lost 0 bases, and 14 bases lay between the germline ends. The CDR3 consists of 16 residues. The complete variable domain, with remaining parts taken from reference TRBV7-2 and TRBJ2-1, reads GAGVSQSPSNKVTEKGKDVELRCDPISGHTALYWYRQSLGQGLEFLIYFQGNSAPDKSGLPSDRFSAERTGGSVSTLTIQRTQQEDSAVYLCASSTGQPSSYNEQFFGPGTRLTVL.

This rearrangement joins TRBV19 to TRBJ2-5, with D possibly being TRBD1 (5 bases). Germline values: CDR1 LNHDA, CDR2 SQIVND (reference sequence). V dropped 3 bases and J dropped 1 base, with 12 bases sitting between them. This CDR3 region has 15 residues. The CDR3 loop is CASSMRGAVQETQYF. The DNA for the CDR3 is TGTGCCAGTAGTATGCGTGGGGCCGTCCAAGAGACCCAGTACTTC.

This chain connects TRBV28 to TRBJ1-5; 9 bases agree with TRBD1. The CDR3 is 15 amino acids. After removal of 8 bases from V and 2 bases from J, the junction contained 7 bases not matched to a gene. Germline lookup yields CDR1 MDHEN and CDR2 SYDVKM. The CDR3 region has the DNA TGTGCCAGCCGACAGGGGGGTGGGGGCAATCAGCCCCAGCATTTT. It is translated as CASRQGGGGNQPQHF.

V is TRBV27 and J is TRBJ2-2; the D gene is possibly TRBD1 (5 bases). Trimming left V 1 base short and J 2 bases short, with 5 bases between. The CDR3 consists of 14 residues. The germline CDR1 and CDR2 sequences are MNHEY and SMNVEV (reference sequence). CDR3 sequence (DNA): TGTGCCAGCAGTTTATGGACAAACACCGGGGAGCTGTTTTTT. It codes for CASSLWTNTGELFF.

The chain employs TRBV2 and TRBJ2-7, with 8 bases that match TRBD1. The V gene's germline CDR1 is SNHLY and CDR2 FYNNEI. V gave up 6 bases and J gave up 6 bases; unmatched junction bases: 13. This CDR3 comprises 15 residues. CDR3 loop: CASRATRGQLSEQYF. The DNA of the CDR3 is TGTGCCAGCAGGGCCACCAGGGGGCAGTTATCCGAGCAGTACTTC.

The CDR3 DNA is TGTGCCAGCAGCGATGGCGGGGAAGAGACCCAGTACTTC. Protein sequence: CASSDGGEETQYF. The chain uses TRBV7-8 and TRBJ2-5; a possible D gene is TRBD2 (6 bases). Between the trimmed V and J ends, which lost 5 bases and 3 bases, there was a span of 10 bases. The CDR3 loop spans 13 amino acids. Germline CDR1 and CDR2: SGHVS and FQNEAQ.

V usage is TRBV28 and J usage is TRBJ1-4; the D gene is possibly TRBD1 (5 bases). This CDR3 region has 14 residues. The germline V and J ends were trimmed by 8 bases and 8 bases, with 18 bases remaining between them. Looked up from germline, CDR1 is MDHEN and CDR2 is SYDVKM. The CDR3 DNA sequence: TGTGCCAGCCTCCCAGGGAGGGGAAAAGAAAAACTGTTTTTT. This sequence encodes CASLPGRGKEKLFF.

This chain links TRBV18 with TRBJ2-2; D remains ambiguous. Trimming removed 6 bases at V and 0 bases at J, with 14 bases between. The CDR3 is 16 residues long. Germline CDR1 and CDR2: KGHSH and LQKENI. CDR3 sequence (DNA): TGTGCCAGCTCCCCGGAGTCAGCGACGAACACCGGGGAGCTGTTTTTT. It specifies CASSPESATNTGELFF.

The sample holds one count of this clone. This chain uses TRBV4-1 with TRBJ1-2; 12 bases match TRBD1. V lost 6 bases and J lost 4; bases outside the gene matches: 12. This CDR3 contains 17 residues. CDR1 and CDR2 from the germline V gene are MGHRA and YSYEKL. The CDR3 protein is CASSFGTGGAVSYGYTF. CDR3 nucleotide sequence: TGCGCCAGCAGTTTCGGGACAGGGGGCGCGGTAAGCTATGGCTACACCTTC.

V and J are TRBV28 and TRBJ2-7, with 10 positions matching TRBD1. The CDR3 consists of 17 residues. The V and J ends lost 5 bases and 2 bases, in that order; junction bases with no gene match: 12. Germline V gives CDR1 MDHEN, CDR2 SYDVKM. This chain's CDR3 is CASSTFPGTGAAYEQYF. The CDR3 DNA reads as TGTGCCAGCAGTACCTTTCCCGGGACAGGGGCTGCCTACGAGCAGTACTTC.

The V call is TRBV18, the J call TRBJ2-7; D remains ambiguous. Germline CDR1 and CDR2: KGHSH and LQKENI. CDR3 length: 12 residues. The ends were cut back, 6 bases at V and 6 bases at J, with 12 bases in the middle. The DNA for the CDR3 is TGTGCCAGCTCCCGCCCGGGTTCCGAGCAGTACTTC. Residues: CASSRPGSEQYF.

CDR3 nucleotides: TGTGCCAGCAGTCAGCATCAAGGGGTGAACACTGAAGCTTTCTTT. Protein product: CASSQHQGVNTEAFF. The chain recombines TRBV6-5 with TRBJ1-1; possibly TRBD1 for D (5 bases). CDR1 MNHEY and CDR2 SVGAGI come from the germline V gene. The CDR3 is made up of 15 amino acids. Trimming cost V 5 bases and J 0 bases, with 13 bases left between them.

The CDR3 bases are TGTGCCAGCAGCGTAACAAGGCAAGGCTACAATGAGCAGTTCTTC. This gives the protein CASSVTRQGYNEQFF. The chain links TRBV9 to TRBJ2-1; D uncertain. The CDR3 is made up of 15 amino acids. V lost 1 base, J lost 3 bases, and 11 bases lay in between. Germline values: CDR1 SGDLS, CDR2 YYNGEE.